A selection of T cell receptor beta chains follows, all from one sample in a study of CD8 T cells in Susac syndrome. TCRdb fed the immunoSEQ multiplex PCR reads into MiXCR, producing one record per CDR3 protein. The sample lists 210,000 or so distinct CDR3 sequences, 85% to 95% occurring once. What was sequenced was CD4+ T cells from PBMCs. Receptors originate from a human donor with Susac syndrome. Each CDR3 is given with its conserved first and last residue. Fields, in order: V gene, J gene, D gene, clone size, CDR3 protein, CDR3 DNA. D genes are given only for firm matches. Rows give clone size only sometimes, using once, few, many, or a class for an expanded clone.

>TRBV20-1|TRBJ2-3|TRBD2|.
CSARGTSGGPSTDTQYF
TGCAGTGCTAGGGGGACTAGCGGGGGCCCTAGCACAGATACGCAGTATTTT
>TRBV20-1|TRBJ2-1|.|once
CSANPGRYNEQFF
TGCAGTGCTAACCCCGGGCGGTACAATGAGCAGTTCTTC
>TRBV5-1|TRBJ2-1|TRBD1|.
CASSSIDRGEADKGYNEQFF
TGCGCCAGCAGCTCCATAGACAGGGGCGAGGCTGACAAGGGTTACAATGAGCAGTTCTTC
>TRBV29-1|TRBJ1-2|TRBD1|.
CSAAGTDAYGYTF
TGCAGCGCTGCCGGGACAGATGCCTATGGCTACACCTTC
>TRBV5-4|TRBJ2-5|.|.
CASSLGRGAGETQYF
TGTGCCAGCAGCCTGGGGAGGGGGGCCGGAGAGACCCAGTACTTC
>TRBV12-3/TRBV12-4|TRBJ2-1|.|.
CASSSITTSHEQFF
TGTGCCAGCAGTTCCATAACGACTAGTCATGAGCAGTTCTTC
>TRBV20-1|TRBJ2-5|.|.
CSARDEQGKRETQYF
TGCAGTGCTAGAGATGAGCAGGGGAAGAGGGAGACCCAGTACTTC
>TRBV12-3/TRBV12-4|TRBJ1-5|.|.
CASSLSGEGDQPQHF
TGTGCCAGCAGCCTATCGGGGGAGGGGGATCAGCCCCAGCATTTT
>TRBV11-1|TRBJ2-1|TRBD2|.
CASMQTGTSGGNEQFF
TGTGCCAGCATGCAAACCGGGACTAGCGGGGGCAATGAGCAGTTCTTC
>TRBV30|TRBJ1-2|.|.
CAWSRRNYGYTF
TGTGCCTGGAGCCGGAGGAACTATGGCTACACCTTC
>TRBV6-2/TRBV6-3|TRBJ2-5|.|.
CASSNYRLGQETQYF
TGTGCCAGCAGCAACTACCGACTGGGCCAAGAGACCCAGTACTTC
>TRBV6-2/TRBV6-3|TRBJ1-1|.|.
CASSEDWGATLIEAFF
TGTGCCAGCAGTGAGGACTGGGGGGCGACGCTGATTGAAGCTTTCTTT
>TRBV18|TRBJ1-4|TRBD1|.
CASSPGTGSNEKLFF
TGTGCCAGCTCGCCGGGGACAGGATCTAATGAAAAACTGTTTTTT
>TRBV20-1|TRBJ1-1|.|.
CSALDTMNTEAFF
TGCAGTGCCTTGGACACCATGAACACTGAAGCTTTCTTT
>TRBV9|TRBJ2-5|.|.
CASSTTGFEETQYF
TGTGCCAGCAGCACGACAGGTTTTGAAGAGACCCAGTACTTC
>TRBV11-2|TRBJ2-7|TRBD1|.
CASSHGTGREQYF
TGTGCCAGCAGCCACGGGACAGGGAGAGAGCAGTACTTC
>TRBV6-1|TRBJ1-1|.|once
CASSSRGVINENTEAFF
TGTGCCAGCAGCTCTAGGGGGGTGATAAACGAGAACACTGAAGCTTTCTTT
>TRBV13|TRBJ1-1|.|.
CASSLEGTLLAEAFF
TGTGCCAGCAGCTTAGAAGGGACTCTCTTAGCCGAAGCTTTCTTT
>TRBV11-1|TRBJ2-1|TRBD1|.
CASSLGQGASSSYNEQFF
TGTGCCAGCAGCCTAGGACAGGGGGCTTCATCTTCCTACAATGAGCAGTTCTTC
>TRBV2|TRBJ2-1|.|.
CASWQGTTNEQFF
TGTGCCAGCTGGCAGGGGACGACAAATGAGCAGTTCTTC
>TRBV5-1|TRBJ2-7|.|few
CASRLRADSYEQYF
TGCGCCAGCAGGTTAAGGGCAGATTCCTACGAGCAGTACTTC
>TRBV20-1|TRBJ1-2|.|.
CSARGLQANYGYTF
TGCAGTGCTCGGGGTCTTCAAGCTAACTATGGCTACACCTTC
>TRBV20-1|TRBJ2-7|.|.
CSATPLRYSGEQYF
TGCAGTGCTACACCCCTAAGGTACTCGGGCGAGCAGTACTTC
>TRBV2|TRBJ1-1|.|.
CASSDPTGLMNTEAFF
TGTGCCAGCAGTGACCCAACAGGTCTTATGAACACTGAAGCTTTCTTT
>TRBV3-1|TRBJ2-5|.|.
CASSQDRGGAVTQYF
TGCGCCAGCAGCCAAGATCGGGGCGGGGCGGTGACCCAGTACTTC
>TRBV15|TRBJ2-3|TRBD2|.
CATSRGSGGPSVGDTQYF
TGTGCCACCAGCAGAGGTAGCGGGGGGCCCTCCGTGGGGGATACGCAGTATTTT
>TRBV3-1|TRBJ2-1|.|.
CASSLDDSYNEQFF
TGTGCCAGCAGCCTGGATGACTCCTACAATGAGCAGTTCTTC
>TRBV9|TRBJ2-7|.|.
CASSVGPLSYEQYF
TGTGCCAGCAGCGTAGGCCCCCTCTCCTACGAGCAGTACTTC
>TRBV18|TRBJ2-3|.|.
CASSPSGNTDTQYF
TGTGCCAGCTCACCTAGTGGAAACACAGATACGCAGTATTTT
>TRBV12-3/TRBV12-4|TRBJ1-1|.|.
CASSYDSRARQGGTEAFF
TGTGCCAGCAGTTATGATAGTAGAGCCCGGCAGGGAGGCACTGAAGCTTTCTTT
>TRBV5-6|TRBJ2-7|.|.
CASHERPGAYEQYF
TGTGCCAGCCACGAAAGGCCCGGAGCCTACGAGCAGTACTTC